The 21 T cell receptor beta chains presented below share a single source sample, sequenced in a study of identical twins. TCRdb re-called the 5' RACE reads through MiXCR, storing one row per CDR3 protein. The sample shows hundreds of thousands of distinct CDR3 sequences, over 5% of them seen only once. Sequenced sample: naive T cells sorted from blood. These receptors were collected from a man aged 18 to 29 in good health.

This clonotype came up many times. The chain employs TRBV27 and TRBJ2-1, with D possibly being TRBD1 or TRBD2 (5 bases each). The CDR3 sequence is 18 residues long. V was pared by 3 bases and J by 2 bases, with 20 bases between. Looked up from germline, CDR1 is MNHEY and CDR2 is SMNVEV (reference sequence). CDR3 sequence (DNA): TGTGCCAGCAGTTTCCACCCGGGGCAGGGACCAACCTACAATGAGCAGTTCTTC. Translation: CASSFHPGQGPTYNEQFF.

At least ten counts were recorded for this clonotype. The genes are TRBV10-3 and TRBJ2-2; D remains unclear. The CDR3 is 13 amino acids. Germline CDR1 reads ENHRY; CDR2 reads SYGVKD. V was shortened by 6 bases and J by 6 bases, with 11 bases between the two germline ends. The chain's CDR3 is CAIRGPTAGELFF. CDR3 DNA sequence: TGTGCCATCAGAGGTCCAACAGCCGGGGAGCTGTTTTTT.

The chain combines TRBV28 with TRBJ2-7; 13 nucleotides agree with TRBD2. CDR1 is MDHEN, CDR2 SYDVKM, per germline. The V segment lost 6 bases and the J segment 6 bases; nucleotides outside the gene matches: 8. The CDR3 is 15 residues long. CDR3 DNA sequence: TGTGCCAGCAGGCTGCCGGGACTAGCGGGATCCGAGCAGTACTTC. As protein: CASRLPGLAGSEQYF.

The chain couples TRBV5-1 to TRBJ2-5; the match to TRBD1 covers 11 bases. There are 15 residues in the CDR3. The germline V gene has CDR1 SGHRS and CDR2 YFSETQ. V lost 4 bases to trimming and J lost 1 base; unmatched junction nucleotides: 3. Written as DNA, the CDR3 is TGCGCCAGCAGCACAGGGACAGGGGGCCAAGAGACCCAGTACTTC. Protein: CASSTGTGGQETQYF.

This clonotype was counted many times. The CDR3 sequence is CASSQELVGSYNEQFF. The CDR3 nucleotides read TGTGCCAGCAGCCAAGAACTAGTTGGCTCCTACAATGAGCAGTTCTTC. This sequence joins TRBV3-1 and TRBJ2-1; tentative D call: TRBD2 (5 bases). The germline V and J ends were trimmed by 0 bases and 0 bases, with 9 bases remaining between them. Per germline, CDR1 LGHDT and CDR2 YNNKEL (reference sequence). This CDR3 comprises 16 residues.

Of note for this clonotype: This may arise from a read error, as a much more abundant clone is one base away. The chain recombines TRBV7-9 with TRBJ2-1, with 7 bases that match TRBD2. The J call may be incorrect, as the DNA end agrees better with TRBJ2-7. CDR3 size: 15 residues. Germline V gene sequence: CDR1 SEHNR, CDR2 FQNEAQ (reference sequence). CDR3 amino acids: CASSPGLGTTNEQYF. The CDR3 coding sequence is TGTGCCAGCAGCCCCGGACTAGGAACAACCAATGAGCAGTACTTC.

The sample holds many counts of this clonotype. The chain has TRBV13 and TRBJ2-7; 10 bases are shared with TRBD2. Trimming removed 3 bases from V and 1 base from J; junction bases left unmatched: 6. CDR1 and CDR2 from the germline V gene are PRHDT and FYEKMQ (reference sequence). CDR3 length: 16 residues. The CDR3 loop reads CASSFGSGRVSYEQYF. For the CDR3, the DNA is TGTGCCAGCAGCTTTGGGAGCGGGAGGGTATCCTACGAGCAGTACTTC.

This clonotype has only a few counts. CDR3 DNA: TGTGCCAGCAGTTTATCGGGCAAAACTAGCACAGATACGCAGTATTTT. It encodes CASSLSGKTSTDTQYF. The V gene is TRBV27, the J gene TRBJ2-3; D gene unclear. V gave up 0 bases and J gave up 0 bases, with 10 bases separating them. The germline CDR1 and CDR2 sequences are MNHEY and SMNVEV (reference sequence). The CDR3 extends over 16 amino acids.

This clonotype showed up just a few times. V is TRBV3-1 and J is TRBJ2-7, with D possibly being TRBD1 (6 bases). The CDR3 runs to 14 residues. Germline values: CDR1 LGHDT, CDR2 YNNKEL (reference sequence). V gave up 2 bases and J gave up 4 bases, with 12 bases separating them. The CDR3 loop reads CASSQIGDRYEQYF. The DNA of the CDR3 is TGTGCCAGCAGCCAAATTGGCGACAGGTACGAGCAGTACTTC.

In its sample, this clonotype was seen a few times. V usage is TRBV6-1 and J usage is TRBJ2-3; 12 nucleotides line up with TRBD2. CDR1 is MNHNS and CDR2 is SASEGT in the germline V gene. J gave up 2 bases and V 6 bases, and 6 bases lay outside the gene matches. The CDR3 spans 16 residues. CDR3 DNA: TGTGCCAGCAGGCTAGCGGGAGGGCCTGACACAGATACGCAGTATTTT. Its protein is CASRLAGGPDTDTQYF.

The sample holds a few counts of this clonotype. This chain uses TRBV20-1 with TRBJ2-5; unclear D gene. Trimming removed 5 bases from V and 5 bases from J, with 12 bases in between. In germline, CDR1 is DFQATT, CDR2 SNEGSKA (reference sequence). This CDR3 is 12 amino acids long. The CDR3 is CSAFQVPETQYF. CDR3 DNA sequence: TGCAGTGCTTTCCAGGTCCCGGAGACCCAGTACTTC.

This clonotype has ten or more counts. Sequence at one end of the junction differs from germline and may be a read error. The chain has TRBV12-3 or TRBV12-4 and TRBJ2-3; TRBD2 aligns across 10 bases. The CDR3 is made up of 18 amino acids. CDR3 residues: CASSFEAGVILAGVKSSF. The DNA for the CDR3 is TGTGCCAGCAGTTTCGAGGCAGGGGTGATCCTAGCGGGAGTCAAGTCTTCTTTT.

The gene calls are TRBV7-6 and TRBJ2-1, with TRBD2 identical over 8 bases. V dropped 4 bases and J dropped 7; count of bases not matched to a gene: 15. Germline-derived CDR1 and CDR2 are SGHVS and FNYEAQ. This CDR3 contains 17 residues. CDR3 in DNA: TGTGCCAGCAGCTCTCTGGCGGGAGGATCTTGGGGGAATGAGCAGTTCTTC. Residues: CASSSLAGGSWGNEQFF.

This clonotype was seen repeatedly, ten times or more. The chain couples TRBV28 to TRBJ1-2; no definite D call. Germline CDR1 reads MDHEN; CDR2 reads SYDVKM. This CDR3 is built from 14 residues. V lost 3 bases to trimming and J lost 4 bases, with 12 bases between them. This CDR3 is CASSFRSGAYGYTF. CDR3 nucleotides: TGTGCCAGCAGTTTTCGGTCGGGAGCCTATGGCTACACCTTC.

This clonotype was detected many times. The rearrangement joins TRBV7-2 to TRBJ2-2; no clear D. The CDR3 consists of 14 residues. The germline CDR1 and CDR2 sequences are SGHTA and FQGNSA. V gave up 5 bases and J gave up 4 bases, with 11 bases separating them. CDR3 region: CASSPGPFTGELFF. The DNA of the CDR3 is TGTGCCAGCAGCCCAGGACCCTTCACCGGGGAGCTGTTTTTT.

At least ten counts were recorded for this clonotype. The chain uses TRBV12-3 or TRBV12-4 and TRBJ1-1; tentative D call: TRBD1 (5 bases). Trimming removed 7 bases from V and 5 bases from J, with 23 bases in between. This CDR3 region has 16 residues. The CDR3 is CASTLTRGVGKTEAFF. CDR3 DNA sequence: TGTGCCAGCACCCTAACCCGGGGGGTGGGGAAGACTGAAGCTTTCTTT.

The rearrangement uses TRBV24-1 and TRBJ2-2; D might be TRBD1 (6 bases). Trimming cost V 3 bases and J 1 base, with 14 bases left between them. CDR3 length equals 17 residues. Per germline, CDR1 KGHDR and CDR2 SFDVKD. CDR3 DNA sequence: TGTGCCACCAGTGATCTTCAACAGGGCGGGAACACCGGGGAGCTGTTTTTT. It encodes CATSDLQQGGNTGELFF.

This clonotype was observed many times. J is TRBJ2-1 and V is TRBV29-1; 10 bases align to TRBD2. Germline CDR1 reads SQVTM; CDR2 reads ANQGSEA. CDR3 length: 14 amino acids. V shed 3 bases and J 6 bases; nucleotides not matched to a gene: 5. CDR3 sequence reads: CSVDSSGSGNEQFF. CDR3 coding DNA: TGCAGCGTTGATTCTAGCGGGAGCGGCAATGAGCAGTTCTTC.

The chain recombines TRBV14 with TRBJ2-5, with D tentatively TRBD2 (5 bases). Trimming cost V 11 bases and J 7 bases, with 11 bases left between them. The CDR3 contains 10 residues. The germline CDR1 and CDR2 sequences are SGHDN and FVKESK. The CDR3 region is CAQPEGTQYF. DNA of the CDR3: TGTGCCCAACCTGAGGGGACCCAGTACTTC.

The V and J genes are TRBV10-3 and TRBJ2-3; tentatively, D is TRBD1 or TRBD2 (5 bases each). V was pared by 10 bases and J by 2 bases, with 19 bases between. The CDR3 sequence is 15 residues long. Germline V lookup: CDR1 ENHRY, CDR2 SYGVKD. The CDR3 loop is CATHVGDRVTDTQYF. CDR3 DNA: TGTGCCACCCACGTGGGGGATCGGGTCACAGATACGCAGTATTTT.

The chain links TRBV12-5 to TRBJ2-2; no firm D call. Trimming cost V 6 bases and J 0 bases, with 2 bases left between them. The CDR3 runs to 12 residues. CDR1 is LGHNT and CDR2 is FRNRAP in the germline V gene. The CDR3 reads CASGPNTGELFF. Written as DNA, the CDR3 is TGTGCTAGTGGACCGAACACCGGGGAGCTGTTTTTT. The full variable domain, with the rest looked up from reference TRBV12-5 and TRBJ2-2, is DARVTQTPRHKVTEMGQEVTMRCQPILGHNTVFWYRQTMMQGLELLAYFRNRAPLDDSGMPKDRFSAEMPDATLATLKIQPSEPRDSAVYFCASGPNTGELFFGEGSRLTVL.